A single T cell receptor (beta chain) is shown here with its context. With the 5' RACE reads reprocessed, TCRdb shows one record per CDR3 protein and no DNA. The sample table sets out 440,000 or so distinct CDR3 sequences. The data originate from a study of monozygotic twins with inflammatory bowel disease. CDR1 is SGHRS, CDR2 YFSETQ, per germline. The CDR3 runs to 12 residues. The TCR originated in a human donor with ulcerative colitis or Crohn's disease, or a healthy co-twin of an affected twin (not recorded which). Sequencing was done on a sample of blood. The genes are TRBV5-1 and TRBJ2-1; the TCRdb D gene call, TRBD2, has no DNA to confirm it. CDR3 amino acids: CASSMRVDEQFF. Full variable domain (rest looked up from reference TRBV5-1 and TRBJ2-1): KAGVTQTPRYLIKTRGQQVTLSCSPISGHRSVSWYQQTPGQGLQFLFEYFSETQRNKGNFPGRFSGRQFSNSRSEMNVSTLELGDSALYLCASSMRVDEQFFGPGTRLTVL.